This section outlines one T cell receptor beta chain sequence together with its context. Per the germline V gene, CDR1 is SGHRS and CDR2 is YFSETQ. The ends lost 1 base at V and 4 bases at J; junction bases unmatched: 9. The CDR3 extends over 16 amino acids. This sample is drawn from a study of blood T cell repertoires in COVID-19. About the research overall: Specimens from acute and convalescent COVID-19 originated in the United States, Italy and Spain.

Using immunoSEQ multiplex PCR, the repertoire was profiled, and TCRdb retains in-frame clones only, with some absent. The sample contains approximately 140,000 clones, 79% of which appear only once. This receptor was taken from a man aged 55 to 70 with acute or convalescent COVID-19. The gene calls are TRBV5-1 and TRBJ1-2, with TRBD1 identical over 8 bases. Material for sequencing was peripheral blood. The CDR3 region is CASSLTGTGPSYGYTF. CDR3 in DNA: TGCGCCAGCAGCTTGACAGGGACAGGCCCTAGCTATGGCTACACCTTC.